The clone carrying this T cell receptor (beta chain) was seen only a few times. The entry originates in a study of T cells in Graves' hyperthyroidism and ophthalmopathy. The length of the CDR3 is 16 residues. From germline, CDR1 is MDHEN and CDR2 SYDVKM. V lost 3 bases, J lost 3 bases, and 18 bases lay in between. TCR beta CDR3 regions were amplified from RNA transcripts. Carried out on the TCR CDR3, a first-round RT-PCR used the HTBI primer set. TCRdb re-called the multiplex PCR reads through MiXCR, storing one row per CDR3 protein. Here the sample spans 500,000 to 700,000 distinct CDR3 sequences, roughly 17% being singletons.

The V gene is TRBV28, the J gene TRBJ2-7; D is possibly TRBD2 (6 bases). The clonotype comes from a woman in her late teens or twenties with Graves' hyperthyroidism. The sequenced material came from blood. The CDR3 is CASSFLALLGIYEQYF. CDR3 nucleotide sequence: TGTGCCAGCAGTTTTCTAGCGCTACTGGGAATCTACGAGCAGTACTTC.